Each of the 18 T cell receptor beta chains below was sequenced from the same sample in a study of blood T cell repertoires in COVID-19. TCRdb's copy holds only in-frame clones and misses some; the assay was immunoSEQ multiplex PCR. The sample yields about 60,000 clones, just over 85% seen once. Sequenced material: peripheral blood. Source of these receptors: a man in his fifties or sixties with acute or convalescent COVID-19.

The genes are TRBV7-3 and TRBJ2-5; D gene ambiguous. Deletions cut 2 bases from V and 2 bases from J, with 12 bases between. The CDR3 loop spans 15 amino acids. The germline V gene encodes CDR1 SGHTA and CDR2 FQGTGA. CDR3: CASSLGQPGQETQYF. The CDR3 region has the DNA TGTGCCAGCAGCTTAGGGCAGCCCGGACAAGAGACCCAGTACTTC. The entire variable domain, with the rest obtained from reference TRBV7-3 and TRBJ2-5, is as follows: GAGVSQTPSNKVTEKGKYVELRCDPISGHTALYWYRQSLGQGPEFLIYFQGTGAADDSGLPNDRFFAVRPEGSVSTLKIQRTERGDSAVYLCASSLGQPGQETQYFGPGTRLLVL.

The chain couples TRBV14 to TRBJ2-2, with 8 positions matching TRBD1. Germline CDR1 is SGHDN and CDR2 is FVKESK. The length of the CDR3 is 14 residues. Trimming cost V 7 bases and J 4 bases; bases outside gene matches: 5. CDR3 sequence reads: CASTQGARTGELFF. CDR3 nucleotides: TGTGCCAGCACCCAGGGGGCGCGCACCGGGGAGCTGTTTTTT.

V and J are TRBV9 and TRBJ1-2, with 10 bases fitting TRBD1. Looked up from germline, CDR1 is SGDLS and CDR2 is YYNGEE. The CDR3 runs 13 residues. V dropped 4 bases and J dropped 8; count of bases not matched to a gene: 5. The CDR3 protein is CASSSTGGEGYTF. The DNA for the CDR3 is TGTGCCAGCAGCTCGACAGGGGGCGAAGGCTACACCTTC.

This clone was picked up a small number of times. The genes are TRBV4-1 and TRBJ1-2, with 10 positions matching TRBD1. Germline trimming cut 3 bases from V and 7 bases from J; bases unmatched to any gene: 8. Germline values: CDR1 MGHRA, CDR2 YSYEKL. The CDR3 runs to 15 residues. CDR3 region: CASSQTGGQGIGYTF. CDR3 nucleotides: TGCGCCAGCAGCCAGACGGGGGGACAGGGGATTGGCTACACCTTC.

This chain connects TRBV15 to TRBJ1-3, with D perhaps matching TRBD1 (5 bases). The CDR3 is 16 residues long. Germline values: CDR1 LNHNV, CDR2 YYDKDF (reference sequence). The V end was cut by 1 base, the J end by 2 bases, with 12 bases between. CDR3 in amino acids: CATSRGGSGTGNTIYF. The CDR3 DNA sequence: TGTGCCACCAGCAGAGGTGGTTCAGGGACTGGAAACACCATATATTTT.

Here the CDR3 DNA reads TGTGCCAGCAGTTACATAGTGGAGACCCAGTACTTC. Amino acids: CASSYIVETQYF. This sequence joins TRBV6-2 or TRBV6-3 and TRBJ2-5; unclear D gene. Trimming removed 2 bases from V and 5 bases from J, with 6 bases in between. CDR3 length: 12 amino acids. The germline V gene has CDR1 MNHEY and CDR2 SVGEGT.

This sequence joins TRBV3-1 (or the pseudogene TRBV3-2) and TRBJ1-1, with D maybe TRBD1 (6 bases). CDR1 is LGHDT and CDR2 is YNNKEL in the germline V gene (reference sequence). This CDR3 contains 14 residues. Trimming removed 5 bases from V and 8 bases from J, with 18 bases in between. The CDR3: CASSSIPQGQEAFF. The DNA of the CDR3 is TGTGCCAGCAGCTCAATTCCTCAAGGACAGGAAGCTTTCTTT.

This rearrangement joins TRBV30 to TRBJ1-2; D may be TRBD1 (5 bases). The germline CDR1 and CDR2 sequences are GTSNPN and SVGIG (reference sequence). V was pared by 5 bases and J by 2 bases, with 9 bases between. CDR3 length equals 12 residues. In DNA, the CDR3 is TGTGCCTGGTACAGACAGAACTATGGCTACACCTTC. Translated, it gives CAWYRQNYGYTF.

The V gene is TRBV5-1, the J gene TRBJ1-2; the D gene is possibly TRBD1 (6 bases). V was trimmed by 4 bases and J by 5 bases, leaving 18 bases between them. In germline, CDR1 is SGHRS, CDR2 YFSETQ. There are 15 residues in the CDR3. In nucleotides, the CDR3 is TGCGCCAGCAGCCTCGTTTTGGGGGCGGATTATGGCTACACCTTC. The encoded protein is CASSLVLGADYGYTF. Based on the CDR3 plus reference TRBV5-1 and TRBJ1-2, the full variable domain is KAGVTQTPRYLIKTRGQQVTLSCSPISGHRSVSWYQQTPGQGLQFLFEYFSETQRNKGNFPGRFSGRQFSNSRSEMNVSTLELGDSALYLCASSLVLGADYGYTFGSGTRLTVV.

This chain connects TRBV18 to TRBJ2-2; 12 bases align to TRBD2. V gave up 0 bases and J gave up 7 bases; unmatched junction bases: 3. In germline, CDR1 is KGHSH, CDR2 LQKENI. CDR3 length equals 16 residues. The DNA of the CDR3 is TGTGCCAGCTCACCACCAACTAGCGGGAGGATCGGGGAGCTGTTTTTT. Translation: CASSPPTSGRIGELFF.

The J gene is TRBJ2-3, the V gene TRBV11-3; possibly TRBD1 for D (6 bases). V gave up 4 bases and J gave up 4 bases, with 18 bases separating them. CDR1 and CDR2 (germline): SGHNT, YENEEA. CDR3 length: 16 amino acids. The CDR3 spells CASSSPTGDAPDTQYF. The CDR3 DNA reads as TGTGCCAGCAGCTCCCCGACAGGCGACGCACCAGATACGCAGTATTTT.

This sequence joins TRBV28 and TRBJ2-1; 11 bases align to TRBD2. The CDR3 length is 15 residues. Germline loops: CDR1 MDHEN, CDR2 SYDVKM. V lost 2 bases and J lost 5; bases outside the gene matches: 2. CDR3 amino acids: CASSLTGLADNEQFF. DNA for the CDR3: TGTGCCAGCAGTTTAACGGGACTAGCGGACAATGAGCAGTTCTTC.

The chain links TRBV28 to TRBJ1-5, with D maybe TRBD1 (6 bases). Trimming pared 6 bases from V and 4 bases from J, leaving 13 bases between. The germline V gene has CDR1 MDHEN and CDR2 SYDVKM. CDR3 length: 14 amino acids. CDR3 bases: TGTGCCAGCAGGGACAGTAAAATTAATCAGCCCCAGCATTTT. It specifies CASRDSKINQPQHF.

This clone is a singleton in its sample. The chain recombines TRBV15 with TRBJ2-1; 7 bases match TRBD2. J lost 0 bases, V lost 4 bases, and 12 bases had no gene match. This CDR3 spans 18 amino acids. From germline, CDR1 is LNHNV and CDR2 YYDKDF (reference sequence). The CDR3, as DNA: TGTGCCACCAGCACCGCCCGCGGACTAGGGAGCTCCTACAATGAGCAGTTCTTC. Protein: CATSTARGLGSSYNEQFF.

The CDR3 protein is CASSLDTAVQGYNEQFF. DNA of the CDR3: TGTGCCAGCAGCTTAGATACAGCGGTACAAGGGTACAATGAGCAGTTCTTC. V usage is TRBV11-2 and J usage is TRBJ2-1; D might be TRBD2 (5 bases). CDR1 is SGHAT, CDR2 FQNNGV, per germline. V was clipped by 0 bases and J by 4 bases, with 16 bases between them. The length of the CDR3 is 17 residues. Supplemented by reference TRBV11-2 and TRBJ2-1, the full variable domain reads EAGVAQSPRYKIIEKRQSVAFWCNPISGHATLYWYQQILGQGPKLLIQFQNNGVVDDSQLPKDRFSAERLKGVDSTLKIQPAKLEDSAVYLCASSLDTAVQGYNEQFFGPGTRLTVL.

The chain links TRBV5-1 to TRBJ1-2; 7 nucleotides line up with TRBD1. V lost 4 bases, J lost 2 bases, and 11 bases stayed unmatched. The CDR3 loop spans 16 amino acids. Germline V gene lookup returns CDR1 SGHRS and CDR2 YFSETQ. This CDR3 is CASSGRQGQWNYGYTF. CDR3 bases: TGCGCCAGCAGCGGGCGACAGGGCCAATGGAACTATGGCTACACCTTC.

The V gene is TRBV5-5, the J gene TRBJ2-7; 7 positions match TRBD1. CDR1 is SGHKS and CDR2 is YYEKEE in the germline V gene (reference sequence). V shed 4 bases, J shed 1 base, and the junction held 5 bases outside the gene matches. The CDR3 spans 14 residues. The CDR3 nucleotides read TGTGCCAGCAGCCTCCCGGGACAGTCCTACGAGCAGTACTTC. This sequence encodes CASSLPGQSYEQYF.

The chain couples TRBV2 to TRBJ2-5; weak D call: TRBD2 (6 bases). The V gene lost 8 bases and the J gene lost 3 bases, with 13 bases spanning the gap. The germline V gene has CDR1 SNHLY and CDR2 FYNNEI. The CDR3 covers 13 residues. The CDR3 coding sequence is TGTGCCAGCGCGGGAAGCGGCGAAGAGACCCAGTACTTC. Translated, it gives CASAGSGEETQYF. Full variable domain (missing parts from reference TRBV2 and TRBJ2-5): EPEVTQTPSHQVTQMGQEVILRCVPISNHLYFYWYRQILGQKVEFLVSFYNNEISEKSEIFDDQFSVERPDGSNFTLKIRSTKLEDSAMYFCASAGSGEETQYFGPGTRLLVL.